This T cell receptor (beta chain) was identified during a study of blood T cell repertoires in COVID-19 (dated by TCRdb to 2020 to 2022). Context from the whole study: For ImmuneRACE Cohort 3, a participant was defined as recovered based on two consecutive negative NP/OP PCR tests, clearance by a healthcare professional, or resolution of symptoms. Samples covering the acute and convalescent phases of COVID-19 were provided by collaborators in the United States, Italy and Spain. The material from the prospective study consisted of cDNA or gDNA derived from T cells, B-cell-depleted T cells, or PBMCs. The dataset comprised deeply sampled blood TCRbeta repertoires from subjects exposed to, actively infected with, or recovered from COVID-19. The repertoires were released in a freely available public database meant as a resource for research on the immune response to SARS-CoV-2. Samples came from the ongoing ImmuneRACE study (first 160 participants) plus 1,254 subjects from 6 global collaborators. A de-identified subject ID, COVID-19 status, age in years and sex were almost always included in the sample metadata. HLA class I and class II types, where available, came from metadata supplied by the sample provider rather than from assay-based typing. Overall results and qualifications from the work: The quantity of clinical and demographic metadata differed by source and by participant and was supplied without curation.

Concerning this clone: No antigen is known for it. One base away there is no much larger clone; base qualities are not given.

Including cysteine and phenylalanine, the CDR3 has 14 amino acids. Only the CDR3 portion is preserved as DNA: 42 bases, with reading frame beginning at the first base. Trimming costs V 10 bases and J 8 bases, and their ends lie 23 bases apart. CDR1 MDHEN and CDR2 SYDVKM are derived from the germline V gene. In the prospective study, participants were roughly 18 to 100 years old, resided in fewer than 25 geographic areas of the United States, and were enrolled through a virtual design. Cohort assignment in the prospective study relied on participant-reported clinical history from a screening survey and a study questionnaire. Each participant in the prospective study had whole blood, serum and a nasopharyngeal or oropharyngeal swab collected by mobile phlebotomists. Participants in the prospective study had the option to provide additional blood draws and questionnaires over a 2-month period. Blood samples from the prospective study were shipped frozen or at room temperature prior to DNA extraction.

TCRbeta CDR3 regions were amplified from genomic DNA using the immunoSEQ Assay, a bias-controlled multiplex PCR. Under the source paper's analysis protocol: Within the assay, amplification of reference gene primers was used to estimate how many nucleated cells each sample contained. To quantify the absolute abundance of each unique TCRbeta CDR3 rearrangement, sequence reads were collapsed and filtered. For each sample, productive Simpson clonality was calculated as the square root of Simpson's diversity index across productive rearrangements. TCRdb obtained this table from immuneACCESS and retained in-frame rearrangements with V and J assigned. These tables miss some clones; where compared with another copy, unresolved V genes account for less than half of the shortfall, and the remainder is unexplained. The V and J calls and the clone size are those of that table, but D and trimming were determined from the DNA. The sample table contains about 190,000 clones; only one count was recorded for roughly 86% of them. The top ten hold 20% to 25% of the sample.

The TCR was taken from a woman aged 40 to 55 in a cohort exposed to, infected with or recovered from COVID-19 (not recorded which). Sequenced input: PBMCs or T cells enriched from blood (not recorded which). The chain links TRBV28 with TRBJ1-1; matching of 5 bases hints at TRBD1 as the D gene. The nucleotide sequence is TGTGCCACCCTGCCGGGGGTTGAAACGAGAGAAGCTTTCTTT. Translated, this is CATLPGVETREAFF.